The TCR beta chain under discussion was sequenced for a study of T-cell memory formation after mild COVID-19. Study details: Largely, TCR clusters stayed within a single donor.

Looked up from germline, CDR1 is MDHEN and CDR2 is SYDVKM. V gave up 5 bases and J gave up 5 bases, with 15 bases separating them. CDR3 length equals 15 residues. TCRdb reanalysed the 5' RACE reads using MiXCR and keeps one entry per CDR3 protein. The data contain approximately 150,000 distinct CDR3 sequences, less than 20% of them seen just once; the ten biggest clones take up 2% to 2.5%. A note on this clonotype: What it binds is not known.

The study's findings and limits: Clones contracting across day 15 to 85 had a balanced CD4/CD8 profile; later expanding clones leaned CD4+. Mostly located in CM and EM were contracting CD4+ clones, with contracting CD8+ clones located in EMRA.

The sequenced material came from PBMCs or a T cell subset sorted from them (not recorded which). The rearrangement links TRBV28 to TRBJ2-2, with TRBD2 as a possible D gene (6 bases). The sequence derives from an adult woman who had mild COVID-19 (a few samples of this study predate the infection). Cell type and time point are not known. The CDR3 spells CASSPPSGETGELFF. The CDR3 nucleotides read TGTGCCAGCAGTCCGCCCTCGGGGGAAACCGGGGAGCTGTTTTTT.